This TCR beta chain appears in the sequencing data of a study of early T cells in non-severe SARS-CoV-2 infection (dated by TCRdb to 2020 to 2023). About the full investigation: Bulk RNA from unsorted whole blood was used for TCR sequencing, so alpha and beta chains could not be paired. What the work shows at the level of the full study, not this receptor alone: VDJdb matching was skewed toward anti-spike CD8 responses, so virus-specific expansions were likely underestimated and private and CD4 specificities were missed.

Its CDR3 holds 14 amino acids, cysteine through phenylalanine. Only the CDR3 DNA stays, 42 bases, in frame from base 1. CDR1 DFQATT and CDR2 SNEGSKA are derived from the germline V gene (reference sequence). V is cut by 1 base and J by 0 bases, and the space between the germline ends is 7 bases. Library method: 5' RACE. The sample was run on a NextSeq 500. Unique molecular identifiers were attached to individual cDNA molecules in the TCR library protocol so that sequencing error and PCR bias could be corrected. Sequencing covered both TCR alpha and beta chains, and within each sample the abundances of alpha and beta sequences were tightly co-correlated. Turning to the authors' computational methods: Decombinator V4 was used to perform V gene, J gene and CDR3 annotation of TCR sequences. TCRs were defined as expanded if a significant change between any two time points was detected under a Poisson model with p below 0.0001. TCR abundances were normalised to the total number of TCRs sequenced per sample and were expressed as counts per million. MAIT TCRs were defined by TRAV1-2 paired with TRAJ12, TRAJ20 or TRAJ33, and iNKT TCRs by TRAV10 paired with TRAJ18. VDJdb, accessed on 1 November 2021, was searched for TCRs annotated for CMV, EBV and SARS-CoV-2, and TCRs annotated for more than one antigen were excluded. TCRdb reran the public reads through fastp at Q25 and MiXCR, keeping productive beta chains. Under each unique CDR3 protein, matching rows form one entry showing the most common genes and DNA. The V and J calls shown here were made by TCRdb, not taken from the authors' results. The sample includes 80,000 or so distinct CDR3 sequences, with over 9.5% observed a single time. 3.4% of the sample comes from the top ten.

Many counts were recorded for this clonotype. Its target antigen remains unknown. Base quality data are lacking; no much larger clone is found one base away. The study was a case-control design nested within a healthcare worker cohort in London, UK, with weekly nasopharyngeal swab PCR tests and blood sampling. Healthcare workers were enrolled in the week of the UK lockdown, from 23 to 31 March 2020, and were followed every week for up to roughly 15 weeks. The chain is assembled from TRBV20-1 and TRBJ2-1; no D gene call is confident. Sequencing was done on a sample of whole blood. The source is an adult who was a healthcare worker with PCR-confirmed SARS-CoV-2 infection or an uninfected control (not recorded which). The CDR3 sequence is CSARAASSYNEQFF. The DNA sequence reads TGCAGTGCTAGAGCGGCTAGCTCCTACAATGAGCAGTTCTTC.